This TCR beta chain came from a study of blood T cell repertoires in COVID-19. Under the authors' procedure: Reference gene primer amplification in the assay estimated nucleated cell counts. The protocol was immunoSEQ multiplex PCR, while the TCRdb copy is restricted to in-frame clones and leaves out a portion. For V, J and clone size, that table is used; D and trimming come from the DNA. This sample carries under 300,000 clones, 80% to 95% of them seen once, and the ten largest clones take around 2%. To note about this clone: Distinct nucleotide sequences in the sample also encode this CDR3.

Individuals drawn from approximately 22 US areas were about 18 to 90 years old. Cohort placement rested on clinical history that participants reported themselves. CDR3 length: 13 amino acids. Trimming pared 3 bases from V and 6 bases from J, leaving 9 bases between. Germline V gene sequence: CDR1 SEHNR, CDR2 FQNEAQ (reference sequence). This sequence was found in a woman in her late teens or twenties who had recovered from COVID-19. The V and J genes are TRBV7-9 and TRBJ2-1; D perhaps matches TRBD2 (7 bases). Sequenced material: PBMCs or T cells enriched from blood (not recorded which). CDR3 DNA: TGTGCCAGCAGCTTGGCGGGGGCCAATGAGCAGTTCTTC. Its translation is CASSLAGANEQFF. Based on the CDR3 plus reference TRBV7-9 and TRBJ2-1, the full variable domain is DTGVSQNPRHKITKRGQNVTFRCDPISEHNRLYWYRQTLGQGPEFLTYFQNEAQLEKSRLLSDRFSAERPKGSFSTLEIQRTEQGDSAMYLCASSLAGANEQFFGPGTRLTVL.